Sequencing of this T cell receptor (beta chain) was carried out in a study of human T cells and chemical hapten exposure. This clonotype was observed at least ten times. TCRdb processed the RACE reads anew with MiXCR; each CDR3 protein has one entry. This sample has about 65,000 distinct CDR3 sequences, with about 5.7% found just once. V lost 6 bases and J lost 10; bases outside the gene matches: 10. The CDR3 contains 13 residues. CDR1 is SQVTM and CDR2 is ANQGSEA in the germline V gene. Time point denoted: healthy volunteer bleed at 6 weeks. Total RNA was isolated from unfractionated whole blood. The chain carries TRBV29-1 and TRBJ2-3, with 10 nucleotides matching TRBD2. The sequence was collected from a female donor in good health. Some clones in this sample may be carry-over from other donors' samples. The material sequenced was whole blood. DNA for the CDR3: TGCAGCGTCCGATTAGCGAGCGGGAGGGCGCAGTATTTT. It encodes CSVRLASGRAQYF.